This T cell receptor (beta chain) was captured by sequencing in a study of T cell responses to AZD1222 COVID-19 vaccine. Study background: Pooling was applied to second doses at about 4 or about 12 weeks.

Of note for this clone: Its antigen is still unknown.

Produced via immunoSEQ multiplex PCR; TCRdb's table is partial and in-frame only. The sample has some 120,000 clones, over 85% seen once; the top ten hold about 3%. Overall study findings and caveats: Across the whole spike, CD4 TCRs peaked at regions 160-218 and 743-854. Seropositive at baseline were only six or seven AZD1222 recipients. Donors skewed white British and female; clonal diversity was possibly underestimated.

The CDR3 loop spans 16 amino acids. With V trimmed by 11 bases and J by 6 bases, 20 bases remained unmatched. Germline V gene lookup returns CDR1 LNHNV and CDR2 YYDKDF (reference sequence). Sequencing was performed on peripheral blood, taken on day 0 of AZD1222 vaccination. This chain uses TRBV15 with TRBJ1-2; the match to TRBD1 covers 8 bases. The clonotype comes from an adult in good health. The CDR3 here is CASRSGTGKSEDGYTF. The CDR3 DNA reads as TGTGCCTCCCGGTCTGGGACAGGCAAAAGTGAAGATGGCTACACCTTC.